Each of the 17 T cell receptor beta chains below was sequenced from the same sample in a study of T-cell reconstitution after alpha-beta-depleted transplantation in children. For TCRbeta, the library was prepared with unique molecular identifiers. TCRdb called the PCR reads again in MiXCR, with one record for every CDR3 protein. The sample has around 410,000 distinct CDR3 sequences, roughly 10% seen once. The sample in question was PBMCs from the stem cell graft donor, obtained from the stem cell graft. All receptors come from a human donor who donated a stem cell graft to a child with acute myeloid leukemia.

The sample holds a few counts of this clonotype. V usage is TRBV7-9 and J usage is TRBJ2-7, with 8 bases aligning to TRBD1. The V segment lost 3 bases and the J segment 6 bases; nucleotides outside the gene matches: 10. CDR3 length: 15 amino acids. Germline V lookup: CDR1 SEHNR, CDR2 FQNEAQ (reference sequence). The CDR3 reads CASSFTGQGFSEQYF. The CDR3 bases are TGTGCCAGCAGCTTTACCGGACAGGGCTTCTCCGAGCAGTACTTC.

This clonotype appeared many times. The J gene is TRBJ2-2, the V gene TRBV7-2; D is undetermined. In germline, CDR1 is SGHTA, CDR2 FQGNSA. V was pared by 4 bases and J by 0 bases, with 12 bases between. The CDR3 length is 16 residues. The CDR3 DNA follows: TGTGCCAGCAGCTCCATAGGACCAGCGAACACCGGGGAGCTGTTTTTT. This encodes CASSSIGPANTGELFF.

This chain uses TRBV12-3 or TRBV12-4 with TRBJ2-5; possible D gene TRBD2, 7 bases. Trimming removed 2 bases at V and 5 bases at J, with 15 bases between. The CDR3 spans 15 residues. This chain's CDR3 is CASSLRRGADETQYF. The CDR3 nucleotides are TGTGCCAGCAGTTTACGCCGGGGGGCTGACGAGACCCAGTACTTC.

The chain uses TRBV29-1 and TRBJ1-3; D unresolved. Germline CDR1 is SQVTM and CDR2 is ANQGSEA. The CDR3 loop spans 11 amino acids. With 3 bases removed from V and 1 base from J, the gap between germline ends came to 1 base. CDR3 sequence reads: CSVESGNTIYF. CDR3 bases: TGCAGCGTTGAGTCTGGAAACACCATATATTTT.

This clonotype was counted many times. The chain has TRBV29-1 and TRBJ2-5, with D uncertain. Trimming removed 0 bases at V and 4 bases at J, with 6 bases between. CDR1 is SQVTM, CDR2 ANQGSEA, per germline. The CDR3 runs 12 residues. In DNA, the CDR3 is TGCAGCGTTGAAGACTGGACAGAGACCCAGTACTTC. It is translated as CSVEDWTETQYF.

This rearrangement joins TRBV5-5 to TRBJ2-7; TRBD1 matches at 12 bases. The CDR3 totals 17 residues. V dropped 3 bases and J dropped 5; count of bases not matched to a gene: 12. The germline gives CDR1 SGHKS, CDR2 YYEKEE (reference sequence). The CDR3 DNA follows: TGTGCCAGCAGCTCGGTCCCCGGGACAGGGGGCATCAACGAGCAGTACGTC. Translating it yields CASSSVPGTGGINEQYV.

The chain joins TRBV20-1 to TRBJ2-7; D is possibly TRBD1 or TRBD2 (6 bases each). This CDR3 comprises 12 residues. Germline CDR1 is DFQATT and CDR2 is SNEGSKA (reference sequence). Trimming shortened V by 8 bases and J by 2 bases, and 13 bases separated the two germline ends. The CDR3 DNA reads TGCAGTTATTCCCGGGGGCCCTACGAGCAGTACTTC. This codes for CSYSRGPYEQYF.

This clonotype was counted ten times or more. The genes are TRBV7-2 and TRBJ2-3; D ambiguous. CDR1 is SGHTA, CDR2 FQGNSA, per germline. CDR3 size: 12 residues. V lost 5 bases to trimming and J lost 1 base, with 4 bases between them. The CDR3 spells CASSQGTDTQYF. Written as DNA, the CDR3 is TGTGCCAGCAGCCAAGGCACAGATACGCAGTATTTT.

The V gene is TRBV15, the J gene TRBJ2-7; 7 positions agree with TRBD1. Per germline, CDR1 LNHNV and CDR2 YYDKDF (reference sequence). The CDR3 covers 16 residues. V shed 2 bases and J 4 bases; nucleotides not matched to a gene: 11. CDR3 sequence (DNA): TGTGCCACCAGCAGATACAAGTACGGGACAGAGTACGAGCAGTACGTC. Protein sequence: CATSRYKYGTEYEQYV.

This clonotype was seen a few times. The chain combines TRBV12-3 or TRBV12-4 with TRBJ2-7, with TRBD1 matching over 7 bases. V trimming: 5 bases; J trimming: 6 bases; junction bases outside the gene matches: 7. The CDR3 runs to 13 residues. CDR3 residues: CASSVTTGREQYF. As DNA, the CDR3 is TGTGCCAGCAGTGTCACGACAGGGCGCGAGCAGTACTTC.

J is TRBJ2-7 and V is TRBV19, with 8 bases identical to TRBD2. The CDR3 has 15 amino acids. Trimming cost V 5 bases and J 6 bases; bases outside gene matches: 12. Looked up from germline, CDR1 is LNHDA and CDR2 is SQIVND (reference sequence). The CDR3 bases are TGTGCCAGTAGTGCCTCCGGGGGGGGGCTCGGCGAGCAGTACTTC. Residues: CASSASGGGLGEQYF.

This clonotype was observed a handful of times. V is TRBV20-1 and J is TRBJ2-1, with TRBD2 matching over 9 bases. V gave up 3 bases and J gave up 9 bases; unmatched junction bases: 9. From germline, CDR1 is DFQATT and CDR2 SNEGSKA (reference sequence). The length of the CDR3 is 14 residues. The CDR3 spells CSASLGGTSFEQFF. The CDR3 bases are TGCAGTGCTAGTCTCGGTGGGACTAGCTTTGAGCAGTTCTTC.

Ten or more counts support this clonotype. CDR3 protein: CSAMGQSNQPQHF. CDR3 nucleotides: TGCAGTGCTATGGGACAGAGCAATCAGCCCCAGCATTTT. The chain couples TRBV20-1 to TRBJ1-5, with 7 nucleotides matching TRBD1. V shed 4 bases and J 1 base; nucleotides not matched to a gene: 1. CDR3 size: 13 residues. The germline V gene has CDR1 DFQATT and CDR2 SNEGSKA (reference sequence).

There are a few counts of this clonotype. The chain's CDR3 is CASTLHVNTEAFF. The CDR3 nucleotides read TGTGCCAGTACCCTACATGTGAACACTGAAGCTTTCTTT. V gene TRBV19 combines with J gene TRBJ1-1; D unresolved. The CDR3 is 13 residues long. CDR1 and CDR2 (germline): LNHDA, SQIVND (reference sequence). The ends were cut back, 7 bases at V and 0 bases at J, with 9 bases in the middle.

Many counts were recorded for this clonotype. The CDR3 DNA sequence: TGCGCCAGCAGCCAAGATCTCAGGGGAACTAATGAAAAACTGTTTTTT. The encoded protein is CASSQDLRGTNEKLFF. The chain employs TRBV4-1 and TRBJ1-4; possibly TRBD1 for D (6 bases). V was cut by 0 bases and J by 1 base, with 9 bases left in between. There are 16 residues in the CDR3. Germline loops: CDR1 MGHRA, CDR2 YSYEKL.

The V gene is TRBV20-1, the J gene TRBJ1-1; tentatively, D is TRBD1 (6 bases). Trimming took off 3 bases at V and 10 bases at J, with 15 bases between the two ends. The CDR3 runs 12 residues. Per the germline V gene, CDR1 is DFQATT and CDR2 is SNEGSKA (reference sequence). The CDR3 DNA follows: TGCAGTGCTAGCTATGGGGGCAGCGGAGCTTTCTTT. Its protein is CSASYGGSGAFF.

The CDR3 loop reads CASSRPRTGVNTEAFF. The CDR3 DNA follows: TGTGCCAGCAGTCGACCCCGGACAGGAGTGAACACTGAAGCTTTCTTT. The gene calls are TRBV6-2 or TRBV6-3 and TRBJ1-1, with 7 nucleotides matching TRBD1. J lost 0 bases, V lost 5 bases, and 9 bases had no gene match. Germline CDR1 is MNHEY and CDR2 is SVGEGT. This CDR3 spans 16 amino acids.